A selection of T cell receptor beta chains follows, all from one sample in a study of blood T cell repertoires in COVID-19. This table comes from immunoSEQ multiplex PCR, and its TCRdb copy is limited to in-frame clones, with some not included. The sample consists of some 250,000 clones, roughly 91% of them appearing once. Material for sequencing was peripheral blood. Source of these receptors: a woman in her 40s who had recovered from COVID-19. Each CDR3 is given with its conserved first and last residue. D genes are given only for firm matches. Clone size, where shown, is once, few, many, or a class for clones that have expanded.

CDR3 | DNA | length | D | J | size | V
CASSPVGAREQFF | TGTGCCAGCAGCCCTGTGGGGGCCAGGGAGCAGTTCTTC | 13 | - | TRBJ2-1 | - | TRBV9
CASSVSPGGGNTIYF | TGTGCCAGCAGCGTCAGTCCGGGGGGTGGAAACACCATATATTTT | 15 | - | TRBJ1-3 | - | TRBV9
CASSTFDRGSYSNQPQHF | TGTGCCAGCAGTACCTTTGACAGGGGGTCCTATAGCAATCAGCCCCAGCATTTT | 18 | TRBD1 | TRBJ1-5 | - | TRBV6-2/TRBV6-3
CASSYPGTGNYGYTF | TGTGCCAGCAGTTACCCTGGGACAGGCAACTATGGCTACACCTTC | 15 | TRBD1 | TRBJ1-2 | - | TRBV6-6
CASSPSGYTDTQYF | TGTGCCAGCAGCCCTAGCGGATACACAGATACGCAGTATTTT | 14 | TRBD2 | TRBJ2-3 | - | TRBV9
CASTGGAGEKLFF | TGTGCCAGTACAGGGGGCGCAGGGGAAAAACTGTTTTTT | 13 | TRBD1 | TRBJ1-4 | - | TRBV6-5
CASSPSAGGGETQYF | TGTGCCAGCAGCCCCTCAGCGGGAGGAGGGGAGACCCAGTACTTC | 15 | TRBD2 | TRBJ2-5 | - | TRBV6-5
CASSLRWDTQYF | TGTGCCAGCAGCTTACGGTGGGATACGCAGTATTTT | 12 | - | TRBJ2-3 | - | TRBV13
CASSVWGQGGQETQYF | TGTGCCAGCAGCGTGTGGGGGCAGGGTGGCCAAGAGACCCAGTACTTC | 16 | - | TRBJ2-5 | - | TRBV9
CASSSPITDTQYF | TGTGCCAGCAGTTCCCCAATCACAGATACGCAGTATTTT | 13 | - | TRBJ2-3 | - | TRBV27
CASSRDGGNEKLFF | TGTGCCAGCAGCCGAGATGGCGGTAATGAAAAACTGTTTTTT | 14 | - | TRBJ1-4 | - | TRBV3-1/TRBV3-2
CASSLHPGTGPMGYTF | TGTGCCAGCAGCCTCCACCCCGGGACAGGGCCTATGGGCTACACCTTC | 16 | TRBD1 | TRBJ1-2 | few | TRBV9
CASSTQGWGDTQYF | TGTGCCAGCAGCACCCAGGGGTGGGGGGATACGCAGTATTTT | 14 | - | TRBJ2-3 | once | TRBV7-2
CATKGQGVTDTQYF | TGTGCCACCAAGGGACAGGGGGTCACAGATACGCAGTATTTT | 14 | TRBD1 | TRBJ2-3 | - | TRBV24-1
CASSLAYNQPQHF | TGTGCCAGCAGCTTAGCCTACAATCAGCCCCAGCATTTT | 13 | - | TRBJ1-5 | - | TRBV7-9
CASSYGLAEYF | TGTGCCAGCAGTTACGGGCTAGCGGAGTACTTC | 11 | TRBD2 | TRBJ2-7 | - | TRBV6-6
CASSQDPETGTGNTIYF | TGTGCCAGCAGCCAAGACCCCGAGACAGGGACTGGAAACACCATATATTTT | 17 | TRBD1 | TRBJ1-3 | - | TRBV4-2
CASSLPTGAPNTGELFF | TGTGCCAGCAGTTTGCCTACAGGGGCCCCGAACACCGGGGAGCTGTTTTTT | 17 | TRBD1 | TRBJ2-2 | few | TRBV27
CASTRTLHQQETQYF | TGTGCCAGCACCCGGACACTCCATCAACAAGAGACCCAGTACTTC | 15 | - | TRBJ2-5 | - | TRBV3-1/TRBV3-2
CASSLGSRPSGEETQYF | TGTGCCAGCAGCTTAGGCTCGAGGCCTAGCGGGGAAGAGACCCAGTACTTC | 17 | TRBD2 | TRBJ2-5 | - | TRBV7-2
CASSTGLAGAGAGELFF | TGCGCCAGCAGCACCGGACTAGCGGGAGCAGGGGCCGGGGAGCTGTTTTTT | 17 | TRBD2 | TRBJ2-2 | - | TRBV5-1
CASSLGLGGPGELFF | TGTGCCAGCAGCTTGGGCCTCGGGGGGCCCGGGGAGCTGTTTTTT | 15 | - | TRBJ2-2 | once | TRBV5-4
CASSTLAANNEQFF | TGTGCCAGCAGTACGCTAGCGGCAAACAATGAGCAGTTCTTC | 14 | TRBD2 | TRBJ2-1 | - | TRBV6-5